This T cell receptor (beta chain) was documented in a study of regulatory T cells in long-lasting Graves disease. Study findings and constraints: Among the persistent patients, 2,500 to 3,000 public clonotypes were shared, more than the 850 to 1,000 shared among new patients.

For TCR beta, libraries came from iRepertoire HTBI primers and Arm-PCR of CDR3 regions. TCRdb independently ran MiXCR on the multiplex PCR reads; one entry per CDR3 protein. The sample consists of about 500,000 distinct CDR3 sequences, around 15% of them appearing once. This clonotype was counted at least ten times. Its specificity is unknown. V lost 8 bases to trimming and J lost 4 bases, with 12 bases between them. The CDR3 spans 14 residues. The V gene's germline CDR1 is MNHNS and CDR2 SASEGT. This sample's time point: newly diagnosed GD, antithyroid drugs for less than 3 months. The TCR library was made from RNA extracted from PBMCs. The patient group derived from an endocrinology department in Xi'an, China. This sample was shared with a second study, whose subject was T cells in Graves' hyperthyroidism and ophthalmopathy. That report adds: The hyperthyroidism patients had all been newly diagnosed, and their disease duration was under 2 months. Their ages ranged from 18 to 65 years. A set of HTBI primers served as the primers for a first-round RT-PCR of the TCR CDR3.

V and J are TRBV6-1 and TRBJ1-6; D is unresolved. The sequenced sample was peripheral blood mononuclear cells (PBMCs), obtained at new diagnosis, from a patient treated with antithyroid drugs. This clonotype was obtained from a man in his forties or fifties with Graves disease. CDR3 protein: CASVRTVYNSPLHF. The CDR3 region has the DNA TGTGCCAGCGTTCGGACGGTGTATAATTCACCCCTCCACTTT.